Listed here are 15 T cell receptor beta chains from one sample, sequenced in a study of T cell responses to AZD1222 COVID-19 vaccine. This table comes from immunoSEQ multiplex PCR, and its TCRdb copy is limited to in-frame clones, with some not included. This table has more than 100,000 clones, over 75% appearing once. The specimen was peripheral blood, collected on day 0 of AZD1222 vaccination. The receptors originated from an adult in good health.

The gene calls are TRBV5-3 and TRBJ2-7; the D is unclear. TRBV5-3 is classed as an ORF, of uncertain function. V was trimmed by 0 bases and J by 3 bases, leaving 22 bases between them. The CDR3 loop spans 18 amino acids. Here the CDR3 DNA reads TGTGCCAGAAGCTTGGGAGTAGTGCACAAGCTGGGCCACTACGAGCAGTACTTC. This encodes CARSLGVVHKLGHYEQYF.

CDR3: CSVLGQGAHEQYF. The CDR3 nucleotides are TGCAGCGTCCTGGGACAGGGGGCCCACGAGCAGTACTTC. This chain uses TRBV29-1 with TRBJ2-7; 12 nucleotides line up with TRBD1. Germline V gene sequence: CDR1 SQVTM, CDR2 ANQGSEA. CDR3 size: 13 residues. Trimming took 6 bases from V and 5 from J; bases not matched to a gene: 5.

This clone was observed once. The V call is TRBV18, the J call TRBJ2-7, with D unclear. Germline V lookup: CDR1 KGHSH, CDR2 LQKENI. Trimming pared 5 bases from V and 1 base from J, leaving 12 bases between. The CDR3 is 14 amino acids. CDR3 sequence (DNA): TGTGCCAGCTCATCGCTGGCGGATTCCTACGAGCAGTACTTC. The encoded protein is CASSSLADSYEQYF.

This clone was seen just once. The rearrangement joins TRBV19 to TRBJ2-3; possibly TRBD1 for D (5 bases). The CDR3 spans 15 residues. Looked up from germline, CDR1 is LNHDA and CDR2 is SQIVND (reference sequence). The germline V and J ends were trimmed by 10 bases and 1 base, with 18 bases remaining between them. The CDR3 DNA is TGTGCCACCCAGGGCAGGCCAAGGGGCACAGATACGCAGTATTTT. As protein: CATQGRPRGTDTQYF. Full variable domain (remainder filled in from reference TRBV19 and TRBJ2-3): DGGITQSPKYLFRKEGQNVTLSCEQNLNHDAMYWYRQDPGQGLRLIYYSQIVNDFQKGDIAEGYSVSREKKESFPLTVTSAQKNPTAFYLCATQGRPRGTDTQYFGPGTRLTVL.

The chain has TRBV6-5 and TRBJ1-6; 7 bases map to TRBD1. The CDR3 covers 14 residues. V lost 7 bases, J lost 7 bases, and 7 bases stayed unmatched. CDR1 is MNHEY, CDR2 SVGAGI, per germline. CDR3 sequence: CASTTGVWNSPLHF. CDR3 DNA: TGTGCCAGCACCACAGGGGTTTGGAATTCACCCCTCCACTTT.

The genes are TRBV27 and TRBJ1-1, with D perhaps matching TRBD1 (5 bases). The germline V gene has CDR1 MNHEY and CDR2 SMNVEV (reference sequence). V lost 2 bases, J lost 5 bases, and 15 bases lay in between. The CDR3 runs to 15 residues. The CDR3: CASSLNQGRRTEAFF. The CDR3 DNA is TGTGCCAGCAGTTTAAATCAGGGAAGGAGGACTGAAGCTTTCTTT.

The chain links TRBV7-2 to TRBJ2-3; no definite D call. V was trimmed by 5 bases and J by 5 bases, leaving 11 bases between them. CDR3 size: 13 residues. Germline CDR1 and CDR2: SGHTA and FQGNSA. CDR3: CASSLSLGDTQYF. The CDR3 DNA reads as TGTGCCAGCAGCCTATCATTGGGAGATACGCAGTATTTT.

The chain combines TRBV9 with TRBJ2-3; D call uncertain. Per the germline V gene, CDR1 is SGDLS and CDR2 is YYNGEE. V lost 4 bases, J lost 4 bases, and 19 bases lay in between. The CDR3 spans 16 residues. This CDR3 reads CASSLLPSAGADTQYF. The DNA of the CDR3 is TGTGCCAGCAGCCTCCTACCCAGCGCTGGGGCAGATACGCAGTATTTT.

This rearrangement joins TRBV27 to TRBJ1-1; D gene ambiguous. Germline values: CDR1 MNHEY, CDR2 SMNVEV (reference sequence). V was shortened by 5 bases and J by 0 bases, with 7 bases between the two germline ends. CDR3 length equals 13 residues. The CDR3 sequence: CASSPTLNTEAFF. The DNA of the CDR3 is TGTGCCAGCAGTCCGACACTGAACACTGAAGCTTTCTTT.

This chain links TRBV5-4 with TRBJ1-1; D not resolved. This CDR3 region has 13 residues. Trimming removed 7 bases at V and 1 base at J, with 11 bases between. CDR1 is SGHNT, CDR2 YYREEE, per germline (reference sequence). CDR3 region: CASHTEANTEAFF. CDR3 DNA sequence: TGTGCCAGCCACACGGAAGCGAACACTGAAGCTTTCTTT.

The chain has TRBV15 and TRBJ1-4, with 8 positions matching TRBD1. The J segment lost 8 bases and the V segment lost 0 bases, leaving 5 bases of the junction unmatched. The germline V gene encodes CDR1 LNHNV and CDR2 YYDKDF (reference sequence). This CDR3 comprises 15 residues. Here the CDR3 reads CATSRELTGVEKLFF. The CDR3 DNA reads TGTGCCACCAGCAGAGAGTTGACAGGGGTAGAAAAACTGTTTTTT.

The rearrangement links TRBV18 to TRBJ1-3; no firm D call. The V gene lost 1 base and the J gene lost 0 bases, with 10 bases spanning the gap. This CDR3 spans 16 amino acids. Germline V gene lookup returns CDR1 KGHSH and CDR2 LQKENI. CDR3 region: CASSPRRVDSGNTIYF. DNA for the CDR3: TGTGCCAGCTCACCACGGAGGGTAGACTCTGGAAACACCATATATTTT.

The chain has TRBV15 and TRBJ2-4, with D possibly being TRBD1 (6 bases). Germline-derived CDR1 and CDR2 are LNHNV and YYDKDF (reference sequence). Trimming stripped 6 bases from V and 0 bases from J, with 15 bases between. CDR3 length equals 16 residues. The CDR3 reads CATRADRSLAKNIQYF. CDR3 bases: TGTGCCACCAGGGCGGACAGATCCCTAGCCAAAAACATTCAGTACTTC.

V and J are TRBV27 and TRBJ2-1, with D possibly being TRBD2 (7 bases). The V end was cut by 8 bases, the J end by 4 bases, with 24 bases between. The CDR3 runs 17 residues. Germline V gene data show CDR1 as MNHEY and CDR2 as SMNVEV (reference sequence). The CDR3 region is CASGIDRGAVTYNEQFF. DNA of the CDR3: TGTGCCAGCGGTATTGACCGGGGGGCAGTTACATACAATGAGCAGTTCTTC.

The genes are TRBV28 and TRBJ1-2; 8 nucleotides align to TRBD1. After removal of 7 bases from V and 3 bases from J, the junction contained 7 bases not matched to a gene. CDR3 length equals 14 residues. From germline, CDR1 is MDHEN and CDR2 SYDVKM. As DNA, the CDR3 is TGTGCCAGCAACAGGGGGGGGTCCTACTATGGCTACACCTTC. As protein: CASNRGGSYYGYTF.